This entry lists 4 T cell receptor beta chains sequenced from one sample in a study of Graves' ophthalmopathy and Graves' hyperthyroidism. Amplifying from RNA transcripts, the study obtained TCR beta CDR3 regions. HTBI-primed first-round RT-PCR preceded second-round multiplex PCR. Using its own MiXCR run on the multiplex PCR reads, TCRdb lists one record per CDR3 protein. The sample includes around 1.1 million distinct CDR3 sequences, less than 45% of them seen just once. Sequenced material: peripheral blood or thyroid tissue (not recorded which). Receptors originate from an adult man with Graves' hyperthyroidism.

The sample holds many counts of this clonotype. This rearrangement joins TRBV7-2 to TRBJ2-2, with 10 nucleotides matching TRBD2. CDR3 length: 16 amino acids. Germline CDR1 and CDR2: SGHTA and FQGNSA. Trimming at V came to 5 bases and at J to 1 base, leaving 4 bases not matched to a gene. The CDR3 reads CASSLGLAENTGELFF. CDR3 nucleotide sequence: TGTGCCAGCAGCCTTGGACTAGCGGAGAACACCGGGGAGCTGTTTTTT.

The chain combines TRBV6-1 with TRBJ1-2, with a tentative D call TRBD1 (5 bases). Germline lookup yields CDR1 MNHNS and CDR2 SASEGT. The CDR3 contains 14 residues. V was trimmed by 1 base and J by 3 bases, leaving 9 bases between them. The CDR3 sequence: CASSEEQAYYGYTF. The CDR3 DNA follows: TGTGCCAGCAGTGAAGAACAGGCATACTATGGCTACACCTTC.

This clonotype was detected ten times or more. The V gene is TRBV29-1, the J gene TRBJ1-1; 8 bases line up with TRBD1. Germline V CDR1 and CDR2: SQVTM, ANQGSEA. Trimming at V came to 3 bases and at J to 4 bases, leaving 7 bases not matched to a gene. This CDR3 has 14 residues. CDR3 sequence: CSVEIDRGATEAFF. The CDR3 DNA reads TGCAGCGTTGAGATAGACAGGGGAGCCACTGAAGCTTTCTTT.

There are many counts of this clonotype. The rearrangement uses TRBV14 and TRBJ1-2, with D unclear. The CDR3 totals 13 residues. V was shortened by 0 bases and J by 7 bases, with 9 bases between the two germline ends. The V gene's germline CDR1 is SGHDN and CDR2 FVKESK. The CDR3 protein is CASSQDVIGGYTF. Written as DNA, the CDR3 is TGTGCCAGCAGCCAAGACGTGATCGGTGGCTACACCTTC.